What follows describes a single T cell receptor beta chain. Its antigen is currently unknown. This sample was taken from a study of shared clonotypes between healthy human individuals. Whole-study context: There were three CD4 naive, three CD4 memory, two CD8 naive and one CD8 memory plates per donor.

Study-wide points: Non-shared clonotypes had lower generation probabilities than clonotypes shared by all four sorted-subset donors.

Each subset's genomic DNA was shared equally among a number of immunoSEQ plates. Data came from immunoSEQ multiplex PCR; TCRdb stores just in-frame clones and leaves some out. The repertoire holds some 550,000 clones, with roughly 97% as singletons. This CDR3 contains 14 residues. The V gene's germline CDR1 is MDHEN and CDR2 SYDVKM. V lost 2 bases, J lost 5 bases, and 12 bases lay in between. The TCR was taken from a woman in her 30s in good health. The rearrangement uses TRBV28 and TRBJ1-2, with D perhaps TRBD1 (5 bases). The sequenced sample was naive CD4+ T cells sorted from blood. The subset here: CD45RA+ positively selected. The CDR3 spells CASSLPRQTYGYTF. In DNA, the CDR3 is TGTGCCAGCAGTTTACCTCGACAGACTTATGGCTACACCTTC.